This record covers a single T cell receptor beta chain. Its specificity is not known. The sample originates from a study of shared clonotypes between healthy human individuals. Replicate PCRs from sorted subsets contained approximately 220 ng DNA, which is 31,000 or so T cell genomes. Clones were read by immunoSEQ multiplex PCR, and TCRdb kept only the in-frame ones, dropping some. The sample consists of under 1,900,000 clones, about 98.5% of them appearing once. General study results and limits: The represented genetic and exposure-history diversity was limited by the small number of donors.

Trimming at V came to 10 bases and at J to 2 bases, leaving 13 bases not matched to a gene. The CDR3 length is 15 residues. The germline V gene encodes CDR1 ENHRY and CDR2 SYGVKD. J is TRBJ2-7 and V is TRBV10-3; 8 bases are shared with TRBD1. The sequencing input was naive CD4+ T cells sorted from blood. Subset in this sample: CD45RA+ positively selected. The receptor was derived from a man aged 25 to 40 in good health. The CDR3 sequence: CATSPSGGAPYEQYF. For the CDR3, the DNA is TGTGCCACCTCTCCTTCAGGGGGCGCCCCCTACGAGCAGTACTTC.